These T cell receptor beta chains were read from a single sample in a study of T cells after yellow fever vaccination. MiXCR was run by TCRdb on the 5' RACE reads, yielding one entry per CDR3 protein. The sample includes approximately 550,000 distinct CDR3 sequences, about 13% of them seen just once. Sequenced here: PBMCs, sampled on the day of the yellow fever booster vaccination. The origin of the receptors is a man aged 30 to 45 who received the YFV17D yellow fever vaccine. The conserved cysteine and the conserved F or W are not part of the CDR3 here. The D gene is left open where the match is weak.

D gene: .
V gene: TRBV7-6
J gene: TRBJ2-2
CDR3 protein: ASSLISATGNTGELF

D gene: .
V gene: TRBV11-2
J gene: TRBJ2-3
CDR3 protein: ASSLDVGGILGTDTQY

D gene: .
V gene: TRBV20-1
J gene: TRBJ2-3
CDR3 protein: SARDASTDTQY

D gene: TRBD1
V gene: TRBV5-4
J gene: TRBJ2-4
CDR3 protein: ASSGDRAAKNIQY

D gene: TRBD2
V gene: TRBV14
J gene: TRBJ2-1
CDR3 protein: ASSQEGTAGGYYNEQF

D gene: .
V gene: TRBV6-5
J gene: TRBJ2-1
CDR3 protein: ASSYSFSPLYNEQF

D gene: .
V gene: TRBV11-2
J gene: TRBJ1-3
CDR3 protein: ASSSQYSGNTIY

D gene: TRBD1
V gene: TRBV6-1
J gene: TRBJ2-5
CDR3 protein: ASSRDRDQETQY

D gene: .
V gene: TRBV19
J gene: TRBJ2-3
CDR3 protein: ASKAAAAGDTQY

D gene: .
V gene: TRBV6-2/TRBV6-3
J gene: TRBJ1-5
CDR3 protein: ASSHQANQPQH

D gene: TRBD1
V gene: TRBV7-2
J gene: TRBJ2-7
CDR3 protein: ASSLVGTGRTYEQY

D gene: .
V gene: TRBV12-3/TRBV12-4
J gene: TRBJ1-1
CDR3 protein: ASSLRAYAEAF

D gene: .
V gene: TRBV29-1
J gene: TRBJ2-7
CDR3 protein: SVRKTPASYEQY

D gene: .
V gene: TRBV7-6
J gene: TRBJ1-1
CDR3 protein: ASRLGYDTEAF

D gene: .
V gene: TRBV7-2
J gene: TRBJ2-1
CDR3 protein: ASSIGTRWTQF

D gene: .
V gene: TRBV7-3
J gene: TRBJ2-5
CDR3 protein: ASSSTKEETQY

D gene: .
V gene: TRBV5-1
J gene: TRBJ2-1
CDR3 protein: ASSPAGHNEQF

D gene: TRBD2
V gene: TRBV19
J gene: TRBJ2-1
CDR3 protein: ASSTWTSGSYNEQF

D gene: .
V gene: TRBV2
J gene: TRBJ2-3
CDR3 protein: ASSEVSLTDTQY

D gene: .
V gene: TRBV6-5
J gene: TRBJ1-2
CDR3 protein: ATRQVYGYT

D gene: TRBD1
V gene: TRBV6-2/TRBV6-3
J gene: TRBJ2-7
CDR3 protein: ASRTDRPYEQY

D gene: .
V gene: TRBV7-6
J gene: TRBJ2-2
CDR3 protein: ASGPRELF